The 14 T cell receptor beta chains reported below all come from one sample, sequenced in a study of cytomegalovirus exposure and HLA in healthy donors. Clones were read by immunoSEQ multiplex PCR, and TCRdb kept only the in-frame ones, dropping some. Found here are 170,000 or so clones, about 80% of them singletons; the top ten hold 2.5% to 3.5%. The material sequenced was PBMCs. These receptors were obtained from a woman aged 18 to 35 in good health and CMV-seropositive.

CDR3 amino acids: CASSQEDSSGNTIYF. The CDR3 region has the DNA TGTGCCAGCAGCCAAGAGGACAGCTCTGGAAACACCATATATTTT. The chain uses TRBV14 and TRBJ1-3; D might be TRBD1 (6 bases). The V and J ends lost 0 bases and 0 bases respectively, with 6 bases between them. CDR1 and CDR2 from the germline V gene are SGHDN and FVKESK. CDR3 length: 15 amino acids.

CDR3 nucleotides: TGCAGCGTTGATGACACGGCTAAAAGCACAGATACGCAGTATTTT. It yields the protein CSVDDTAKSTDTQYF. The rearrangement joins TRBV29-1 to TRBJ2-3; D ambiguous. CDR3 length: 15 residues. V was shortened by 3 bases and J by 0 bases, with 13 bases between the two germline ends. Per germline, CDR1 SQVTM and CDR2 ANQGSEA.

The chain combines TRBV15 with TRBJ2-7; D remains ambiguous. The CDR3 length is 14 residues. CDR1 is LNHNV and CDR2 is YYDKDF in the germline V gene (reference sequence). Trimming stripped 1 base from V and 7 bases from J, with 14 bases between. This chain's CDR3 is CATSRGVRSGEQYF. CDR3 DNA sequence: TGTGCCACCAGCAGAGGGGTCAGATCGGGTGAGCAGTACTTC. Full variable domain (remainder filled in from reference TRBV15 and TRBJ2-7): DAMVIQNPRYQVTQFGKPVTLSCSQTLNHNVMYWYQQKSSQAPKLLFHYYDKDFNNEADTPDNFQSRRPNTSFCFLDIRSPGLGDTAMYLCATSRGVRSGEQYFGPGTRLTVT.

V usage is TRBV29-1 and J usage is TRBJ1-3, with D possibly being TRBD1 (6 bases). Germline V gives CDR1 SQVTM, CDR2 ANQGSEA. Trimming removed 0 bases from V and 8 bases from J, with 11 bases in between. The CDR3 loop spans 13 amino acids. CDR3 loop: CSVEDRGGYTIYF. The CDR3 nucleotides read TGCAGCGTTGAAGATCGGGGGGGCTACACCATATATTTT.

This chain links TRBV25-1 with TRBJ1-6; no reliable D call. Trimming took off 3 bases at V and 9 bases at J, with 9 bases between the two ends. This CDR3 is built from 13 residues. Germline V gene lookup returns CDR1 MGHDK and CDR2 SYGVNS. The CDR3 sequence is CASSEIGSSPLHF. CDR3 in DNA: TGTGCCAGCAGTGAGATTGGGAGTTCACCCCTCCACTTT. The whole variable domain, filled in from reference TRBV25-1 and TRBJ1-6, reads EADIYQTPRYLVIGTGKKITLECSQTMGHDKMYWYQQDPGMELHLIHYSYGVNSTEKGDLSSESTVSRIRTEHFPLTLESARPSHTSQYLCASSEIGSSPLHFGNGTRLTVT.

The rearrangement links TRBV18 to TRBJ1-2; TRBD1 matches at 7 bases. CDR1 and CDR2 (germline): KGHSH, LQKENI. The J segment lost 4 bases and the V segment lost 5 bases, leaving 10 bases of the junction unmatched. The CDR3 contains 15 residues. The CDR3 DNA follows: TGTGCCAGCTCATCCTCTCGGACAGGAAGCTATGGCTACACCTTC. It codes for CASSSSRTGSYGYTF.

This rearrangement joins TRBV18 to TRBJ1-5; D might be TRBD1 (5 bases). The CDR3 sequence is 14 residues long. CDR1 is KGHSH, CDR2 LQKENI, per germline. V was trimmed by 6 bases and J by 4 bases, leaving 13 bases between them. CDR3 amino acids: CASSPGDGNQPQHF. CDR3 nucleotide sequence: TGTGCCAGCTCCCCGGGGGACGGGAATCAGCCCCAGCATTTT.

In its sample, this clone was seen many times. The chain joins TRBV2 to TRBJ1-5; 7 positions agree with TRBD1. Germline V gene data show CDR1 as SNHLY and CDR2 as FYNNEI. CDR3 length equals 13 residues. V shed 7 bases, J shed 0 bases, and the junction held 0 bases outside the gene matches. The CDR3 reads CASTGGSNQPQHF. CDR3 DNA: TGTGCCAGCACAGGGGGTAGCAATCAGCCCCAGCATTTT.

The rearrangement links TRBV7-9 to TRBJ2-3; D is unresolved. Looked up from germline, CDR1 is SEHNR and CDR2 is FQNEAQ (reference sequence). V was trimmed by 3 bases and J by 10 bases, leaving 11 bases between them. This CDR3 contains 12 residues. This CDR3 is CASSLLKGAQYF. In nucleotides, the CDR3 is TGTGCCAGCAGCTTGTTAAAAGGAGCGCAGTATTTT.

A few counts support this clone. This chain links TRBV7-9 with TRBJ2-7, with TRBD1 identical over 9 bases. With 5 bases clipped from V and 5 bases from J, the junction kept 10 bases outside the gene matches. This CDR3 has 15 residues. The germline gives CDR1 SEHNR, CDR2 FQNEAQ (reference sequence). The chain's CDR3 is CASSQLSRDRDEQYF. CDR3 nucleotides: TGTGCCAGCAGCCAACTATCGCGGGACAGGGACGAGCAGTACTTC.

This chain's CDR3 is CASSREAANTEAFF. In nucleotides, the CDR3 is TGTGCCAGCAGTCGGGAGGCGGCGAACACTGAAGCTTTCTTT. The V gene is TRBV6-5, the J gene TRBJ1-1; D is undetermined. In germline, CDR1 is MNHEY, CDR2 SVGAGI. V lost 5 bases to trimming and J lost 1 base, with 11 bases between them. This CDR3 is built from 14 residues.

V gene TRBV6-5 combines with J gene TRBJ2-1, with TRBD1 as a possible D gene (6 bases). From germline, CDR1 is MNHEY and CDR2 SVGAGI. The germline V and J ends were trimmed by 1 base and 9 bases, with 13 bases remaining between them. CDR3 length equals 14 residues. The CDR3, as DNA: TGTGCCAGCAGTTACTTTCTGCAGGGGAGTGAGCAGTTCTTC. This encodes CASSYFLQGSEQFF.

This clone has only one observation. This sequence joins TRBV2 and TRBJ2-2, with TRBD1 identical over 9 bases. This CDR3 region has 14 residues. The germline CDR1 and CDR2 sequences are SNHLY and FYNNEI. J gave up 7 bases and V 6 bases, and 6 bases lay outside the gene matches. This CDR3 reads CASSSTGGIGELFF. CDR3 DNA sequence: TGTGCCAGCAGCTCGACAGGGGGGATCGGGGAGCTGTTTTTT. The variable domain in full, completed from reference TRBV2 and TRBJ2-2, reads EPEVTQTPSHQVTQMGQEVILRCVPISNHLYFYWYRQILGQKVEFLVSFYNNEISEKSEIFDDQFSVERPDGSNFTLKIRSTKLEDSAMYFCASSSTGGIGELFFGEGSRLTVL.

This chain uses TRBV5-1 with TRBJ2-7, with 8 bases matching TRBD1. In germline, CDR1 is SGHRS, CDR2 YFSETQ. This CDR3 is built from 16 residues. The J segment lost 7 bases and the V segment lost 3 bases, leaving 15 bases of the junction unmatched. The DNA for the CDR3 is TGCGCCAGCAGCTCGCCTAGGACAGGGCCGTGGGAAGAGCAGTACTTC. Protein product: CASSSPRTGPWEEQYF.